This T cell receptor beta chain is from a study of shared clonotypes between healthy human individuals. Study-wide results and caveats: On the whole, naive subsets had larger estimated richness than memory subsets had. What limited the represented genetic and exposure-history diversity was the small number of donors.

Trimming stripped 8 bases from V and 4 bases from J, with 21 bases between. Germline V lookup: CDR1 MNHEY, CDR2 SMNVEV (reference sequence). This CDR3 has 16 amino acids. Investigators spread the genomic DNA of each subset evenly over several immunoSEQ plates. This table comes from immunoSEQ multiplex PCR, and its TCRdb copy is limited to in-frame clones, with some not included. The sample consists of approximately 99,000 clones, approximately 70% of them appearing once. As concerns this clone: Its antigen is currently unknown.

The genes are TRBV27 and TRBJ2-1, with D possibly called TRBD1 or TRBD2 (5 bases each). The TCR comes from a woman aged 25 to 39 in good health. Sequenced material: memory CD8+ T cells sorted from blood. Noted subset: CD45RO+ cells pooled with CCR7-negative TemRA cells. The CDR3 loop is CASRGVTTGQYNEQFF. The CDR3 DNA reads as TGTGCCAGCCGAGGGGTTACTACAGGACAATACAATGAGCAGTTCTTC.